This TCR beta chain originates from a study of OX40 agonist ivuxolimab in advanced cancers. Study summary: Patients treated during dose escalation were battling hepatocellular carcinoma, melanoma, renal cell or head and neck cancer. Partial responses, seen in three patients, involved one hepatocellular carcinoma and two cutaneous melanomas. General study findings and limits: In general, CD8+ T cells held more expanded clones than CD4+ did, on average.

Concerning this clone: Its antigen remains unidentified.

Sequencing used immunoSEQ multiplex PCR; TCRdb keeps in-frame clones, though not all of them. The repertoire holds around 60,000 clones, with roughly nine tenths as singletons. The timepoints at which blood was sampled were baseline, cycle 4 day 1, and cycle 7 day 1. The TCR was taken from an adult with an advanced solid tumor such as melanoma, head and neck, liver or kidney cancer. The sample was CD4+ or CD8+ T cells sorted from blood, taken in a trial of the OX40 agonist ivuxolimab.

The CDR3 is CASSLVANTEAFF. CDR3 DNA: TGTGCCAGCAGCTTAGTGGCCAACACTGAAGCTTTCTTT. The gene calls are TRBV7-9 and TRBJ1-1, with D unclear. CDR3 length: 13 amino acids. CDR1 is SEHNR, CDR2 FQNEAQ, per germline (reference sequence). V dropped 1 base and J dropped 2 bases, with 5 bases sitting between them.